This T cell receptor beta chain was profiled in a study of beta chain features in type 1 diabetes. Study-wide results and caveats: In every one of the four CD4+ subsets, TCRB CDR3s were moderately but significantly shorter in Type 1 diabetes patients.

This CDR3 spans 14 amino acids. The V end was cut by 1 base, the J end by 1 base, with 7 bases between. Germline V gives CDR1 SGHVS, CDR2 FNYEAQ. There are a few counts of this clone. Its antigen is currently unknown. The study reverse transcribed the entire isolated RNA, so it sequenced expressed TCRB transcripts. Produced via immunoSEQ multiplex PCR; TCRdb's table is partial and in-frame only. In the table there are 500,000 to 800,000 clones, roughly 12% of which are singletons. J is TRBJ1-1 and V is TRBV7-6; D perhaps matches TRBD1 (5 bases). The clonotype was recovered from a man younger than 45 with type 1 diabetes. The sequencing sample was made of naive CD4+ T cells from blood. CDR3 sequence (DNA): TGTGCCAGCAGCTTAGACGGGACGAACACTGAAGCTTTCTTT. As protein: CASSLDGTNTEAFF.